The 9 T cell receptor beta chains reported below all come from one sample, sequenced in a study of cytomegalovirus exposure and HLA in healthy donors (dated by TCRdb to about 2017). The library was made by the immunoSEQ multiplex PCR assay. A mixture of 60 forward primers for TCR Vbeta segments and 13 reverse primers for TCR Jbeta segments was used in the multiplex PCR. TCRdb took over this immuneACCESS table, retaining in-frame rearrangements with V and J assigned. Such tables are incomplete; in checked studies, under half of the missing clones stem from an unresolved V gene, and the remainder is unexplained. A total of roughly 250,000 clones appear in this sample, 80% of them only once. The biggest ten clones account for roughly 0.31% of the sample. The sequencing input was PBMCs. The receptor source for this set is a girl aged 2 to 10 in good health and CMV-seronegative.

Here the CDR3 reads CASSPLGLGLAGVSYNEQFF. DNA for the CDR3: TGTGCCAGCAGCCCCCTAGGGCTGGGACTAGCGGGAGTGTCCTACAATGAGCAGTTCTTC. This chain links TRBV4-2 with TRBJ2-1, with 14 positions matching TRBD2. Germline V gives CDR1 LGHNA, CDR2 YNFKEQ. The CDR3 sequence is 20 residues long. V lost 4 bases, J lost 1 base, and 12 bases stayed unmatched.

The CDR3 reads CATSRDATAQETQYF. Written as DNA, the CDR3 is TGTGCCACCAGCAGAGATGCGACAGCCCAAGAGACCCAGTACTTC. The chain recombines TRBV15 with TRBJ2-5; a weak D match, TRBD1 (5 bases). The V end was cut by 0 bases, the J end by 1 base, with 9 bases between. Germline loops: CDR1 LNHNV, CDR2 YYDKDF (reference sequence). The CDR3 length is 15 residues.

This clone came up once. The rearrangement joins TRBV5-6 to TRBJ2-1; D not certain. V was trimmed by 4 bases and J by 7 bases, leaving 9 bases between them. The CDR3 length is 12 residues. Germline assignment: CDR1 SGHDT and CDR2 YYEEEE. The CDR3 DNA reads as TGTGCCAGCAGCCCTAGAGCGAATGAGCAGTTCTTC. Encoded protein: CASSPRANEQFF.

The chain links TRBV5-1 to TRBJ2-2; 15 bases agree with TRBD2. With V trimmed by 3 bases and J by 5 bases, 8 bases remained unmatched. The CDR3 runs to 18 residues. Germline CDR1 reads SGHRS; CDR2 reads YFSETQ. CDR3 sequence: CASSSRGGTSGGTGELFF. CDR3 nucleotide sequence: TGCGCCAGCAGCTCCCGCGGGGGGACTAGCGGGGGGACCGGGGAGCTGTTTTTT.

This CDR3 reads CSTLASYNEQFF. In DNA form, the CDR3 reads TGCAGCACCCTAGCGAGTTACAATGAGCAGTTCTTC. The V call is TRBV29-1, the J call TRBJ2-1, with D possibly matching TRBD2 (6 bases). CDR1 is SQVTM and CDR2 is ANQGSEA in the germline V gene. This CDR3 contains 12 residues. The germline V and J ends were trimmed by 8 bases and 4 bases, with 12 bases remaining between them.

J is TRBJ2-7 and V is TRBV6-6, with D hard to call. The CDR3 totals 12 residues. The V and J ends lost 5 bases and 2 bases respectively, with 7 bases between them. CDR1 and CDR2 (germline): MNHNY, SVGAGI (reference sequence). The CDR3 DNA follows: TGTGCCAGCAGTGTATACACCTACGAGCAGTACTTC. Translated: CASSVYTYEQYF.

The chain is built from TRBV4-2 and TRBJ2-1, with 13 bases lining up with TRBD2. V lost 0 bases and J lost 4; bases outside the gene matches: 6. Germline V gene data show CDR1 as LGHNA and CDR2 as YNFKEQ. The CDR3 covers 18 residues. CDR3 sequence (DNA): TGTGCCAGCAGCCAAGACGCCGGACTAGCGGGAGATTACAATGAGCAGTTCTTC. Its translation: CASSQDAGLAGDYNEQFF.

The rearrangement joins TRBV27 to TRBJ2-5; 7 positions match TRBD2. This CDR3 has 14 residues. Germline V CDR1 and CDR2: MNHEY, SMNVEV (reference sequence). V was clipped by 3 bases and J by 4 bases; unmatched bases: 5. Here the CDR3 DNA reads TGTGCCAGCAGTTTGGGACTATCACCAGAGACCCAGTACTTC. This sequence encodes CASSLGLSPETQYF.

The chain employs TRBV1 and TRBJ1-2; the tabulated D call, TRBD1, remains unverified against the DNA. TRBV1 is shown as a pseudogene. There are 17 residues in the CDR3. The CDR3: CTSSLGRYRGRLRGYTF. The CDR3 DNA reads TGCACCAGCAGCCTGGGGAGGTACAGGGGCCGTTTGCGGGGCTACACCTTC.